The present T cell receptor beta chain was sequenced within a study of T cell responses to AZD1222 COVID-19 vaccine. Profiled with immunoSEQ multiplex PCR; TCRdb holds only in-frame clones, not every one. The sample has about 100,000 clones; over 75% are singletons. With V trimmed by 4 bases and J by 3 bases, 10 bases remained unmatched. Germline CDR1 and CDR2: SGHNT and YYREEE (reference sequence). This CDR3 comprises 16 residues. Concerning this clone: Antigen: not known.

Study conclusions and caveats: At 160-218 and 743-854, vaccine-associated CD4 TCRs were dominant, and they spanned spike. Sampling captured repertoires only after the peak T cell response.

This clonotype originated in an adult who received the AZD1222 COVID-19 vaccine. The starting material was peripheral blood, obtained 28 days after the second AZD1222 dose. The J gene is TRBJ1-3, the V gene TRBV5-4; 7 bases are shared with TRBD1. DNA for the CDR3: TGTGCCAGCAGCGTCGACAGGGATGTGTTTGGAAACACCATATATTTT. It translates to CASSVDRDVFGNTIYF.